Listed below are T cell receptor beta chains from one sample, sequenced in a study of control samples from healthy donors and cancer patients. Some clones are missing from TCRdb's copy, which holds only in-frame ones; the method was immunoSEQ multiplex PCR. This sample has 110,000 or so clones, with around 88% found just once. Sequenced input: blood. Receptors were obtained from a woman between 50 and 59 years old in good health. Both conserved end residues are part of each CDR3. A D gene is named only where the DNA matches it firmly. Only some rows state a clone size, as once, few, many or a class for expanded clones.

J gene,V gene,clone size,D gene,CDR3 protein,CDR3 DNA
TRBJ2-1,TRBV6-5,NA,NA,CASLRDSPLYNEQFF,TGTGCCAGTCTCCGGGACTCGCCTCTATACAATGAGCAGTTCTTC
TRBJ1-2,TRBV27,NA,NA,CASSLRQNYGYTF,TGTGCCAGCAGTTTACGGCAGAACTATGGCTACACCTTC
TRBJ1-2,TRBV3-1/TRBV3-2,NA,NA,CASSQVGGGGYTF,TGTGCCAGCAGCCAAGTAGGGGGGGGTGGCTACACCTTC
TRBJ2-5,TRBV27,once,TRBD2,CASSPRGGQETQYF,TGTGCCAGCAGCCCGCGGGGGGGCCAAGAGACCCAGTACTTC
TRBJ1-5,TRBV10-2,many,NA,CASSESPGNSNQPQHF,TGCGCCAGCAGTGAGTCCCCAGGAAATAGCAATCAGCCCCAGCATTTT
TRBJ2-4,TRBV7-9,NA,NA,CASSLSYDIAKNIQYF,TGTGCCAGCAGCTTGTCGTACGACATAGCCAAAAACATTCAGTACTTC
TRBJ2-1,TRBV6-6,NA,NA,CASSYLAGNEQFF,TGTGCCAGCAGTTACTTAGCTGGCAATGAGCAGTTCTTC
TRBJ2-2,TRBV9,NA,NA,CASSGYTGELFF,TGTGCCAGCAGCGGGTACACCGGGGAGCTGTTTTTT
TRBJ1-4,TRBV15,NA,NA,CATSRDQRPGEKLFF,TGTGCCACCAGCAGAGATCAACGGCCGGGTGAAAAACTGTTTTTT
TRBJ1-2,TRBV9,few,NA,CASSPQGNYGYTF,TGTGCCAGCAGCCCCCAGGGGAACTATGGCTACACCTTC
TRBJ1-2,TRBV6-5,NA,NA,CASSRGANYGYTF,TGTGCCAGCAGTAGGGGGGCTAACTATGGCTACACCTTC
TRBJ2-1,TRBV12-3/TRBV12-4,NA,NA,CASSLAYNEQFF,TGTGCCAGCAGCCTCGCCTACAATGAGCAGTTCTTC
TRBJ1-4,TRBV18,NA,NA,CASSPKIPSSGEKLFF,TGTGCCAGCTCACCAAAAATCCCGAGTTCGGGTGAAAAACTGTTTTTT
TRBJ2-7,TRBV7-9,NA,NA,CASSSWARDVHEQYF,TGTGCCAGCAGCTCCTGGGCCCGGGACGTCCACGAGCAGTACTTC
TRBJ1-2,TRBV11-2,few,NA,CASWTYVNYGYTF,TGTGCCAGCTGGACCTACGTTAACTATGGCTACACCTTC
TRBJ1-5,TRBV19,NA,NA,CASSTRTVNSNQPQHF,TGTGCCAGTAGTACAAGGACGGTGAATAGCAATCAGCCCCAGCATTTT
TRBJ1-2,TRBV19,NA,TRBD1,CASSFQGVGYGYTF,TGTGCCAGTAGCTTCCAGGGGGTAGGGTATGGCTACACCTTC
TRBJ2-7,TRBV7-2,NA,NA,CASSLESWVGSYEQYF,TGTGCCAGCAGCTTAGAATCCTGGGTGGGGTCCTACGAGCAGTACTTC
TRBJ1-3,TRBV9,NA,NA,CASSGLREGGNTIYF,TGTGCCAGCAGCGGTCTTAGAGAGGGGGGAAACACCATATATTTT
TRBJ1-2,TRBV6-2/TRBV6-3,few,NA,CASSYSTDHYGYTF,TGTGCCAGCAGTTACTCCACAGACCACTATGGCTACACCTTC
TRBJ1-6,TRBV5-1,NA,NA,CASSLEGSNSPLHF,TGCGCCAGCAGCTTGGAGGGATCGAATTCACCCCTCCACTTT
TRBJ2-1,TRBV24-1,NA,TRBD1,CATSVDRGYNEQFF,TGTGCCACCAGTGTCGACAGGGGATACAATGAGCAGTTCTTC
TRBJ1-1,TRBV19,NA,NA,CASSRTDKAFF,TGTGCCAGTAGTAGGACAGATAAAGCTTTCTTT
TRBJ2-1,TRBV4-1,NA,NA,CASSQLSPGHEQFF,TGCGCCAGCAGCCAACTCTCCCCCGGCCATGAGCAGTTCTTC
TRBJ1-6,TRBV14,NA,NA,CASSRVANSPLHF,TGTGCCAGCAGTCGGGTCGCTAATTCACCCCTCCACTTT
TRBJ1-2,TRBV7-9,few,TRBD1,CASSRFEGGQGEGYTF,TGTGCCAGCAGCCGCTTTGAGGGTGGACAGGGTGAAGGCTACACCTTC
TRBJ1-5,TRBV6-2/TRBV6-3,few,NA,CASSSFRGGERGNQPQHF,TGTGCCAGCAGTTCGTTCCGTGGGGGAGAGAGGGGCAATCAGCCCCAGCATTTT
TRBJ1-1,TRBV23-1,NA,TRBD1,CASSHPDRGNTEAFF,TGCGCCAGCAGTCACCCGGACAGGGGTAACACTGAAGCTTTCTTT
TRBJ2-5,TRBV7-3,NA,TRBD2,CASSQTSGSGETQYF,TGTGCCAGCAGCCAGACTAGCGGGAGTGGGGAGACCCAGTACTTC
TRBJ2-7,TRBV4-1,NA,NA,CASSQERSGTPYEQYF,TGCGCCAGCAGCCAAGAACGAAGCGGCACCCCCTACGAGCAGTACTTC
TRBJ1-6,TRBV15,NA,TRBD1,CATSRLPQGPWGLVNSPLHF,TGTGCCACCAGCAGACTACCACAGGGGCCGTGGGGTTTAGTGAATTCACCCCTCCACTTT
TRBJ1-5,TRBV19,once,NA,CASGLRDQPQHF,TGTGCCAGTGGCCTGAGGGATCAGCCCCAGCATTTT
TRBJ2-3,TRBV9,NA,NA,CASSALPGTDTQYF,TGTGCCAGCAGCGCCCTCCCCGGCACAGATACGCAGTATTTT
TRBJ1-1,TRBV3-1/TRBV3-2,once,NA,CASSQDSRGVNTEAFF,TGTGCCAGCAGCCAAGATTCTAGAGGGGTGAACACTGAAGCTTTCTTT
TRBJ2-5,TRBV4-3,NA,NA,CASSQDILGQETQYF,TGCGCCAGCAGCCAAGATATTTTGGGGCAGGAGACCCAGTACTTC
TRBJ2-3,TRBV10-3,NA,NA,CAISESNGRDTQYF,TGTGCCATCAGTGAGTCGAATGGGAGAGATACGCAGTATTTT
TRBJ1-6,TRBV19,NA,NA,CASSPERNSPLHF,TGTGCCAGTAGTCCTGAAAGGAATTCACCCCTCCACTTT
TRBJ2-3,TRBV4-3,NA,NA,CASRPLPNHTQYF,TGCGCCAGCCGACCGCTTCCGAACCATACGCAGTATTTT
TRBJ2-3,TRBV7-2,NA,TRBD2,CASSSTSGRNTQYF,TGTGCCAGCAGCTCGACTAGCGGGAGGAATACGCAGTATTTT
TRBJ1-5,TRBV18,few,TRBD1,CASSLTGVYNQPQHF,TGTGCCAGCTCATTAACAGGGGTATACAATCAGCCCCAGCATTTT
TRBJ2-5,TRBV6-6,NA,NA,CASSYGSGKETQYF,TGTGCCAGCAGTTACGGGTCTGGGAAAGAGACCCAGTACTTC
TRBJ1-1,TRBV4-3,NA,NA,CASSQEWNTEAFF,TGCGCCAGCAGCCAAGAATGGAACACTGAAGCTTTCTTC
TRBJ2-1,TRBV6-2/TRBV6-3,NA,TRBD1,CASSAPGQGYNEQFF,TGTGCCAGCAGTGCACCGGGACAGGGGTACAATGAGCAGTTCTTC
TRBJ2-5,TRBV19,once,NA,CASSTGRETQYF,TGTGCCAGTTCGACAGGGAGGGAGACCCAGTACTTC
TRBJ1-1,TRBV2,many,NA,CARGQMNTEAFF,TGTGCCAGAGGACAGATGAACACTGAAGCTTTCTTT
TRBJ1-5,TRBV4-1,NA,NA,CASSQGEGQPQHF,TGCGCCAGCAGCCAAGGGGAAGGACAGCCCCAGCATTTT